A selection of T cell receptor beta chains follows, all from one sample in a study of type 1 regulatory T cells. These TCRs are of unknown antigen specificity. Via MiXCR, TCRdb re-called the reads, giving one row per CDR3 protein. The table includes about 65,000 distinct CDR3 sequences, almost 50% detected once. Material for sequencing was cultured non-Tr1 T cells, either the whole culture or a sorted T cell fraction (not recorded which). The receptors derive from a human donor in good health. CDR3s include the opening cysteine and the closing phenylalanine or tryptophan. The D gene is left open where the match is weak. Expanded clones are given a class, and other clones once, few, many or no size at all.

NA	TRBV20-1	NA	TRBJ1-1	CSAARVTEAFF	TGCAGTGCCGCCAGGGTAACTGAAGCTTTCTTT
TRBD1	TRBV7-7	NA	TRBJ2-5	CASSLAGTGGPETQYF	TGTGCTAGCAGCTTGGCCGGGACAGGGGGTCCTGAGACCCAGTACTTC
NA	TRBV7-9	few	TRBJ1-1	CASSFNTLNTEAFF	TGTGCCAGCAGCTTTAACACCCTGAACACTGAAGCTTTCTTT
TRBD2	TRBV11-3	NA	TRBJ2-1	CASSLGGGISYNEQFF	TGTGCCAGCAGCTTAGGCGGGGGGATCTCCTACAATGAGCAGTTCTTC
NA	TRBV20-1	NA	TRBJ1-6	CSAPRGGASDSPLHF	TGCAGTGCTCCCCGAGGGGGGGCTAGTGATTCACCCCTCCACTTT
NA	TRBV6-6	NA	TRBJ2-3	CASCPDETDTQYF	TGTGCCAGCTGCCCGGACGAAACAGATACGCAGTATTTT
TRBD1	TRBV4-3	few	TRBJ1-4	CASSQEDRRGEKLFF	TGCGCCAGCAGCCAAGAGGACAGGAGAGGTGAAAAACTGTTTTTT
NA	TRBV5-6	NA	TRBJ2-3	CASRWWDRVSTDTQYF	TGTGCCAGCAGATGGTGGGACCGAGTTAGCACAGATACGCAGTATTTT
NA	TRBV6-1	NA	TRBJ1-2	CASSEQTNYGYTF	TGTGCCAGCAGTGAACAGACTAACTATGGCTACACCTTC
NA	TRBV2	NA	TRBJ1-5	CASSEASLSGGTYSNQPQHF	TGTGCCAGCAGTGAAGCGAGTCTTAGCGGGGGCACATATAGCAATCAGCCCCAGCATTTT
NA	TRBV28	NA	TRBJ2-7	CASSLPGGAYEQYF	TGTGCCAGCAGTTTACCGGGCGGGGCCTACGAGCAGTACTTC
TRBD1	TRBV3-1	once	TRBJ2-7	CASSRQGTGGYEQYF	TGTGCCAGCAGCCGACAGGGGACAGGGGGCTACGAGCAGTACTTC
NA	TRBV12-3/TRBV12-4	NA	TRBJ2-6	CASSIRTWKANVLTF	TGTGCCAGCAGTATTCGGACATGGAAGGCCAACGTCCTGACTTTC
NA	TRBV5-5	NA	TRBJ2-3	CASSFGTDTQYF	TGTGCCAGCAGCTTTGGCACAGATACGCAGTATTTT
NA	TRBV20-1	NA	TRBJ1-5	CSAGGERTNQPQHF	TGCAGTGCAGGGGGGGAGAGGACTAATCAGCCCCAGCATTTT
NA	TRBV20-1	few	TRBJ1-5	CSARAFGTMDNQPQHF	TGCAGTGCTAGAGCTTTCGGGACAATGGACAATCAGCCCCAGCATTTT
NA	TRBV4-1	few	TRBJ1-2	CASSRVRGNYGYTF	TGCGCCAGCAGCCGGGTGAGGGGGAACTATGGCTACACCTTC
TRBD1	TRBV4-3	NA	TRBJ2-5	CASSQDLGTGGRTQYF	TGCGCCAGCAGCCAAGATCTAGGGACAGGGGGTCGGACCCAGTACTTC
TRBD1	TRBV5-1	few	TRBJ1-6	CASSSGQGNNSPLHF	TGCGCCAGCAGCTCCGGACAGGGGAATAATTCACCCCTCCACTTT
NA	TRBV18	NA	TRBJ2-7	CASSPDRRTYEQYF	TGTGCCAGCTCACCAGACAGGCGAACCTACGAGCAGTACTTC
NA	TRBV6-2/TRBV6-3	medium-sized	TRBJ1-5	CASRKGQFSQPQHF	TGTGCCAGCAGAAAGGGCCAGTTCTCTCAGCCCCAGCATTTT
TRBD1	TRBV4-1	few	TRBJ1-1	CASSQVVQGRNTEAFF	TGCGCCAGCAGCCAAGTTGTACAGGGGCGTAACACTGAAGCTTTCTTT
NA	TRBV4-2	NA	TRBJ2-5	CASSQQAGYQETQYF	TGTGCCAGCAGCCAGCAAGCGGGTTACCAAGAGACCCAGTACTTC
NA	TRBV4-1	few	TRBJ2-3	CASSQDEAALASGTDTQYF	TGCGCCAGCAGCCAAGATGAGGCGGCCCTAGCGTCCGGCACAGATACGCAGTATTTT
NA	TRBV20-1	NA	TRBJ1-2	CSARAQTGKGYYGYTF	TGCAGTGCTAGAGCTCAGACAGGCAAAGGTTACTATGGCTACACCTTC
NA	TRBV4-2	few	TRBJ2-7	CASSQSSSLEQYF	TGTGCCAGCAGCCAATCAAGCAGCCTGGAGCAGTACTTC
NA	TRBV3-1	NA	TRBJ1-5	CASSQTQDQPQHF	TGTGCCAGCAGCCAGACACAGGATCAGCCCCAGCATTTT
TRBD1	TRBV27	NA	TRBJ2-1	CASSLSRQGGRNEQFF	TGTGCCAGCAGTTTATCGCGACAGGGGGGTCGCAATGAGCAGTTCTTC
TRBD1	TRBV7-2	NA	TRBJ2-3	CASSPGGPRRDTQYF	TGTGCCAGCAGCCCAGGGGGCCCACGAAGGGATACGCAGTATTTT
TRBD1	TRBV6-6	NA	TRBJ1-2	CASSYPGGLIYGYTF	TGTGCCAGCAGTTACCCAGGGGGCCTAATCTATGGCTACACCTTC
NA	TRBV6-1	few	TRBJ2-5	CASRKAGKVQETQYF	TGTGCCAGCAGGAAGGCGGGGAAGGTCCAAGAGACCCAGTACTTC
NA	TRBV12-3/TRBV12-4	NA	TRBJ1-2	CASSLRQGLGYGYTF	TGTGCCAGCAGTTTAAGGCAGGGGCTTGGCTATGGCTACACCTTC
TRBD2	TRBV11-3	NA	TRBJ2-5	CASSFPPSFYGGDYQETQYF	TGTGCCAGCAGCTTCCCTCCCTCCTTCTACGGGGGGGATTACCAAGAGACCCAGTACTTC
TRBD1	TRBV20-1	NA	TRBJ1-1	CSAHGGQKNTEAFF	TGCAGTGCGCACGGGGGACAGAAGAACACTGAAGCTTTCTTT
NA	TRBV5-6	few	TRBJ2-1	CASSFAPSYNEQFF	TGTGCCAGCAGCTTCGCCCCTTCCTACAATGAGCAGTTCTTC
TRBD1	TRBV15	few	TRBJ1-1	CATSREEAGGRFAEAFF	TGTGCCACCAGCAGAGAGGAGGCAGGGGGGCGGTTCGCTGAAGCTTTCTTT
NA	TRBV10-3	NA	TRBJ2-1	CAIGGGPNYNEQFF	TGTGCCATCGGGGGGGGCCCGAATTACAATGAGCAGTTCTTC
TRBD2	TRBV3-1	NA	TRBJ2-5	CASSPRGPLAGTQETQYF	TGTGCCAGCAGCCCAAGGGGCCCTCTAGCGGGGACGCAAGAGACCCAGTACTTC
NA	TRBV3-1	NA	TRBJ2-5	CASSRRQQETQYF	TGTGCCAGCAGCCGTCGTCAGCAAGAGACCCAGTACTTC
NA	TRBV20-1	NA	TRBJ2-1	CSAPRQGGNEQFF	TGCAGTGCTCCCCGACAGGGAGGGAATGAGCAGTTCTTC
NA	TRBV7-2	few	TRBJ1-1	CASSLVWGNTEAFF	TGTGCCAGCAGCTTAGTTTGGGGTAACACTGAAGCTTTCTTT
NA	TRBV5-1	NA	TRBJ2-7	CASRRMWDEQYF	TGCGCCAGCAGGCGTATGTGGGACGAGCAGTACTTC
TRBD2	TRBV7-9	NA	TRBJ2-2	CASSPGLVRTGELFF	TGTGCCAGCAGCCCTGGACTAGTTCGCACCGGGGAGCTGTTTTTT
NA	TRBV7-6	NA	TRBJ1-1	CASSLSDNGDTEAFF	TGTGCCAGCAGCTTATCCGACAACGGGGACACTGAAGCTTTCTTT
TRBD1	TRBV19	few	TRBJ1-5	CASSRGDSPSNQPQHF	TGTGCCAGTAGTAGGGGGGACAGCCCTTCCAATCAGCCCCAGCATTTT
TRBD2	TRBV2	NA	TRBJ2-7	CASSERRASGNYEQYF	TGTGCCAGCAGTGAAAGACGGGCTAGCGGTAACTACGAGCAGTACTTC
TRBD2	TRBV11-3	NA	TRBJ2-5	CASTGSGVWETQYF	TGTGCCAGCACCGGTAGCGGGGTTTGGGAGACCCAGTACTTC
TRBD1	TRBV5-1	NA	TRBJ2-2	CASNDRVDTGELFF	TGCGCCAGCAACGACAGGGTGGACACCGGGGAGCTGTTTTTT
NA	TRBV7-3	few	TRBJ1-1	CASSPGPRNTEAFF	TGTGCCAGCAGCCCCGGGCCCAGGAACACTGAAGCTTTCTTT
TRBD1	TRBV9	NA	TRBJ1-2	CASSVGATRTGRYGYTF	TGTGCCAGCAGCGTAGGGGCTACGAGGACAGGGAGATACGGCTACACCTTC
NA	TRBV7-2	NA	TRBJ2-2	CASSFRPSVASGELFF	TGTGCCAGCAGCTTTAGGCCTAGCGTGGCGTCCGGGGAGCTGTTTTTT
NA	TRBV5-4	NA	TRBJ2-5	CASFTQGGETQYF	TGTGCCAGCTTTACCCAGGGGGGGGAGACCCAGTACTTC
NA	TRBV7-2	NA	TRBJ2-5	CASSLDAGAPGTQYF	TGTGCCAGCAGCTTAGACGCGGGGGCCCCAGGGACCCAGTACTTC
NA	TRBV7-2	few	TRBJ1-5	CASSLRDTYSNQPQHF	TGTGCCAGCAGCCTACGGGACACCTATAGCAATCAGCCCCAGCATTTT
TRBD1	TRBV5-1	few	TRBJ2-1	CASSLAPGGYNEQFF	TGCGCCAGCAGCTTGGCCCCAGGGGGTTACAATGAGCAGTTCTTC
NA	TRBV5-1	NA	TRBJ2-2	CASSITLGTGELFF	TGCGCCAGCAGCATTACTCTAGGGACCGGGGAGCTGTTTTTT
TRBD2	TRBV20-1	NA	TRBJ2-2	CSAAPLGLAGGRGTGELFF	TGCAGTGCAGCCCCTTTGGGGCTAGCGGGGGGGCGTGGCACCGGGGAGCTGTTTTTT
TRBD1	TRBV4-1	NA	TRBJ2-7	CASSRSFGAGGPHEQYF	TGCGCCAGCAGCCGGTCATTTGGGGCAGGGGGCCCCCACGAGCAGTACTTC
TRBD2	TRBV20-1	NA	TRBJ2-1	CSASGSSGFYNEQFF	TGCAGTGCTAGCGGTTCTAGCGGGTTTTACAATGAGCAGTTCTTC